This T cell receptor beta chain was sequenced in a study of OX40 agonist ivuxolimab in advanced cancers. Study context: At about 81% male, the cohort had a mean age of approximately 60 years, ranging from roughly 20 to 80.

Study-wide results and caveats: Normalized T-cell clonal expansion was also low in a subset of nonresponders.

Using immunoSEQ multiplex PCR, the repertoire was profiled, and TCRdb retains in-frame clones only, with some absent. This table has about 15,000 clones, 60% to 80% appearing once. Regarding this clone: The antigen is unknown.

The CDR3 contains 14 residues. The germline V and J ends were trimmed by 0 bases and 2 bases, with 8 bases remaining between them. Germline values: CDR1 SGDLS, CDR2 YYNGEE. V gene TRBV9 combines with J gene TRBJ2-5; a possible D gene is TRBD2 (5 bases). This TCR derives from an adult with an advanced solid tumor such as melanoma, head and neck, liver or kidney cancer. Sequencing was performed on CD4+ or CD8+ T cells sorted from blood, taken in a trial of the OX40 agonist ivuxolimab. The DNA of the CDR3 is TGTGCCAGCAGCGTAGCTCCGGGACAAGAGACCCAGTACTTC. Protein sequence: CASSVAPGQETQYF.